The 20 T cell receptor beta chains presented below share a single source sample, sequenced in a study of CXCR3-negative and CXCR3-positive naive CD8 T cells. Researchers prepared the TRB cDNA libraries using 5' RACE with UMI labels. Reprocessing the 5' RACE reads, TCRdb reports a single entry for every CDR3 protein and omits DNA. The listing records about 90,000 distinct CDR3 sequences. The sequenced sample was naive CXCR3- CD8+ T cells from blood. Subset here: CD45RO-CCR7+CD27+CD95- naive CD8+ T cells lacking CXCR3 (TNR3-). The receptors come from a human donor in good health. Some clones in this sample may be carry-over from other donors' samples.

The V gene is TRBV6-2 or TRBV6-3, the J gene TRBJ2-2; TCRdb's D gene call, TRBD1, goes unchecked for lack of DNA. Germline CDR1 reads MNHEY; CDR2 reads SVGEGT. The CDR3 is made up of 16 amino acids. CDR3 residues: CASSHPRTGRDGELFF.

This sequence joins TRBV9 and TRBJ2-7. Germline-derived CDR1 and CDR2 are SGDLS and YYNGEE. The CDR3 is 11 residues long. The CDR3 here is CASSASGEQYF.

The CDR3 loop is CASSPGRGNTIYF. V gene TRBV7-7 combines with J gene TRBJ1-3. The V gene's germline CDR1 is SSHAT and CDR2 FNYEAQ (reference sequence). The length of the CDR3 is 13 residues.

The chain couples TRBV15 to TRBJ1-2; TCRdb's D call of TRBD1 is untestable without DNA. The germline V gene encodes CDR1 LNHNV and CDR2 YYDKDF (reference sequence). This CDR3 region has 15 residues. CDR3 residues: CATSPPPPKRDGYTF.

The chain uses TRBV7-2 and TRBJ2-1; the TCRdb call, TRBD2, lacks DNA for checking. Germline V gives CDR1 SGHTA, CDR2 FQGNSA. CDR3 size: 12 residues. CDR3: CASSGTLWAPFF.

The chain couples TRBV29-1 to TRBJ1-1; absent DNA, TCRdb's TRBD1 call cannot be checked. The CDR3 sequence is 12 residues long. Germline V gene data show CDR1 as SQVTM and CDR2 as ANQGSEA. The CDR3 protein is CSVEFREDEAFF.

The V and J genes are TRBV12-3 or TRBV12-4 and TRBJ2-7; absent DNA, TCRdb's TRBD1 call cannot be checked. This CDR3 has 13 residues. The CDR3 region is CASMSQDRYEQYF.

This rearrangement joins TRBV18 to TRBJ1-1; TCRdb gives TRBD1 as the D gene, but with no DNA this cannot be confirmed. Germline-derived CDR1 and CDR2 are KGHSH and LQKENI. CDR3 length: 13 amino acids. The CDR3 protein is CASTTGAPTEAFF.

This chain joins TRBV25-1 and TRBJ2-1; TCRdb returns TRBD1, unconfirmable since there is no DNA. The germline V gene encodes CDR1 MGHDK and CDR2 SYGVNS. The CDR3 spans 15 residues. This CDR3 is CASSEGGGLYNEQFF.

The CDR3 sequence is CASSLNGDTQYF. This chain connects TRBV7-6 to TRBJ2-3. From germline, CDR1 is SGHVS and CDR2 FNYEAQ. CDR3 length equals 12 residues.

The chain is built from TRBV30 and TRBJ2-1; the D call from TCRdb, TRBD1, cannot be confirmed without DNA. The germline CDR1 and CDR2 sequences are GTSNPN and SVGIG (reference sequence). The CDR3 loop spans 15 amino acids. The CDR3 region is CAWHPGTGGKYEQFF.

This rearrangement joins TRBV20-1 to TRBJ2-3; absent DNA, TCRdb's TRBD1 call cannot be checked. There are 13 residues in the CDR3. CDR1 is DFQATT, CDR2 SNEGSKA, per germline (reference sequence). This CDR3 is CSARREGGDTQYF.

V usage is TRBV12-3 or TRBV12-4 and J usage is TRBJ2-1; TCRdb calls TRBD2, which cannot be checked without DNA. This CDR3 contains 12 residues. CDR3 in amino acids: CASSLTSGEQFF.

This chain joins TRBV14 and TRBJ2-7; no DNA is available, so the TRBD2 call from TCRdb remains unchecked. The CDR3 contains 17 residues. The V gene's germline CDR1 is SGHDN and CDR2 FVKESK. This chain's CDR3 is CASSPSPGTSGGYEQYF. The variable domain in full, with the rest retrieved from reference TRBV14 and TRBJ2-7, is EAGVTQFPSHSVIEKGQTVTLRCDPISGHDNLYWYRRVMGKEIKFLLHFVKESKQDESGMPNNRFLAERTGGTYSTLKVQPAELEDSGVYFCASSPSPGTSGGYEQYFGPGTRLTVT.

The rearrangement uses TRBV2 and TRBJ2-7; TCRdb designates TRBD1, a call that cannot be tested without DNA. CDR3 length: 13 amino acids. CDR1 and CDR2 from the germline V gene are SNHLY and FYNNEI. The CDR3 sequence is CANKRGQAYEQYF.

The chain is built from TRBV15 and TRBJ1-4; the TCRdb D gene call, TRBD1, has no DNA to confirm it. Germline loops: CDR1 LNHNV, CDR2 YYDKDF (reference sequence). This CDR3 has 13 residues. CDR3 sequence: CATSTVTGKKLFF. The full variable domain, rest sourced from reference TRBV15 and TRBJ1-4, is DAMVIQNPRYQVTQFGKPVTLSCSQTLNHNVMYWYQQKSSQAPKLLFHYYDKDFNNEADTPDNFQSRRPNTSFCFLDIRSPGLGDTAMYLCATSTVTGKKLFFGSGTQLSVL.

The J gene is TRBJ2-3, the V gene TRBV7-3; TCRdb designates TRBD1, a call that cannot be tested without DNA. CDR3 length: 16 residues. Germline loops: CDR1 SGHTA, CDR2 FQGTGA. CDR3 protein: CASSTPGGGGTDTQYF. Full variable domain (missing parts from reference TRBV7-3 and TRBJ2-3): GAGVSQTPSNKVTEKGKYVELRCDPISGHTALYWYRQSLGQGPEFLIYFQGTGAADDSGLPNDRFFAVRPEGSVSTLKIQRTERGDSAVYLCASSTPGGGGTDTQYFGPGTRLTVL.

The chain links TRBV12-3 or TRBV12-4 to TRBJ2-1; TCRdb designates TRBD2, a call that cannot be tested without DNA. CDR3 length: 14 amino acids. The CDR3 reads CASSLHLADNEQFF.

The rearrangement links TRBV20-1 to TRBJ2-7. Per the germline V gene, CDR1 is DFQATT and CDR2 is SNEGSKA (reference sequence). CDR3 length equals 11 residues. CDR3 loop: CSARLQYEQYF.

V usage is TRBV29-1 and J usage is TRBJ2-2; TCRdb outputs TRBD2, but without DNA this stays unchecked. The V gene's germline CDR1 is SQVTM and CDR2 ANQGSEA. CDR3 length: 17 amino acids. CDR3 region: CSVAGTSGKLDTGELFF.